This TCR beta chain is drawn from a study of post-analysis software for immune sequencing data. Study as a whole: Courses of disease covered relapsing-remitting, secondary progressive and progressive-relapsing multiple sclerosis.

The germline V and J ends were trimmed by 5 bases and 9 bases, with 19 bases remaining between them. The CDR3 sequence is 14 residues long. Researchers reported that TCR beta cDNA libraries carried unique molecular identifiers. Some 500,000 cDNA molecules were obtained per 1 to 10 million input T cells. Each CDR3 protein gets one entry after TCRdb re-called the PCR reads with MiXCR. The data show roughly 670,000 distinct CDR3 sequences, 59% seen once. Study-wide results and caveats: Multiple sclerosis patients showed significantly lower normalized Chao1 diversity than controls did. Roughly five TRBV segments, including TRBV5-6, TRBV5-1 and TRBV20-1, were more frequent in patients than controls. F measure grouped same-batch samples tightly together.

Worth noting for this clonotype: Antigen unknown.

This chain uses TRBV12-3 or TRBV12-4 with TRBJ1-2; tentative D call: TRBD1 (6 bases). The TCR sequence derives from a girl aged 2-9 years with multiple sclerosis. Sequencing was performed on blood. In nucleotides, the CDR3 is TGTGCCAGCAGTCAGGGGCCCCGAGCGGTGCGCTACACCTTC. Its protein product is CASSQGPRAVRYTF.